Given below is one TCR beta chain in context. The germline V gene has CDR1 PRHDT and CDR2 FYEKMQ (reference sequence). V lost 5 bases and J 1 base, leaving 14 bases between the germline ends. CDR3 length equals 15 residues. These data originate in a study of T cell changes during pregnancy in multiple sclerosis. Sequencing was performed with immunoSEQ multiplex PCR; in TCRdb, only in-frame clones are kept and a portion is missing. This table has 30,000 to 40,000 clones, around 90% appearing once. J is TRBJ1-1 and V is TRBV13; D unresolved. The sequences come from CD4+ T cells from peripheral blood mononuclear cells, collected in the third trimester of pregnancy. This clonotype originated in a female donor in good health, enrolled as a control in a pregnancy study. The CDR3 bases are TGTGCCAGCAGCCCGTATCAGACTAGGAACACTGAAGCTTTCTTT. It is translated as CASSPYQTRNTEAFF.